The 7 T cell receptor beta chains given below trace back to one sample, sequenced in a study of blood T cells in healthy people across ages. The authors ran a second PCR of about 6 to 11 cycles using a sample-barcoded 5' primer and a J-beta primer mix. TCRdb called the 5' RACE reads again in MiXCR, with one record for every CDR3 protein. The repertoire holds about a million distinct CDR3 sequences, roughly two fifths seen once, with around 12% in the top ten. The sequenced material came from blood. The source of these receptors is a man in his late teens or twenties in good health.

This clonotype occurred a few times. The rearrangement uses TRBV6-5 and TRBJ2-5; the D call may be TRBD1 or TRBD2 (5 bases each). The V and J ends lost 4 bases and 5 bases respectively, with 17 bases between them. CDR3 length: 15 residues. Germline V lookup: CDR1 MNHEY, CDR2 SVGAGI. CDR3 nucleotide sequence: TGTGCCAGCAGTTTGCAGGGACGCCGGGGTGAGACCCAGTACTTC. It translates to CASSLQGRRGETQYF.

This clonotype has only a few counts. This chain joins TRBV12-3 or TRBV12-4 and TRBJ2-3; TRBD2 matches at 8 bases. This CDR3 has 15 residues. V trimming: 6 bases; J trimming: 4 bases; junction bases outside the gene matches: 9. CDR3 DNA: TGTGCCAGCAGCCCGGGACTAGGAAAGTCAGATACGCAGTATTTT. It is translated as CASSPGLGKSDTQYF.

In the case of this clonotype: Just one base apart from a much larger clone, this may be a read error. This rearrangement joins TRBV4-2 to TRBJ2-3; D is unresolved. CDR3 length equals 15 residues. The germline V gene has CDR1 LGHNA and CDR2 YNFKEQ. The CDR3 region has the DNA TGTGCCAGCAGCCAAGTAACGCTAAAAGGAGATGCGCAGTATTTT. This sequence encodes CASSQVTLKGDAQYF.

This sequence joins TRBV4-3 and TRBJ1-1, with D tentatively TRBD1 (6 bases). CDR1 is LGHNA and CDR2 is YSLEER in the germline V gene. V was clipped by 1 base and J by 0 bases, with 18 bases between them. This CDR3 has 18 residues. CDR3 in amino acids: CASSQGVTGTFMNTEAFF. The CDR3 bases are TGCGCCAGCAGCCAAGGTGTCACAGGGACCTTCATGAACACTGAAGCTTTCTTT.

This rearrangement joins TRBV6-1 to TRBJ1-1, with no clear D. The CDR3 has 12 residues. Germline CDR1 reads MNHNS; CDR2 reads SASEGT. Trimming took 6 bases from V and 8 from J, leaving 13 bases between them. DNA for the CDR3: TGTGCCAGCAGAGGACCCCCGGGAGAAGCTTTCTTT. Translation: CASRGPPGEAFF.

This clonotype was found once. The junction differs from germline at one of its ends, possibly a read error. The rearrangement links TRBV19 to TRBJ2-2; no clear D. This CDR3 comprises 14 residues. Looked up from germline, CDR1 is LNHDA and CDR2 is SQIVND (reference sequence). The CDR3 nucleotides are TGTGCCAGTAGTAGGATCCCGAACAGCGGGGAGCTGTTTTTT. Encoded protein: CASSRIPNSGELFF. Combining the CDR3 with reference TRBV19 and TRBJ2-2 gives the whole variable domain DGGITQSPKYLFRKEGQNVTLSCEQNLNHDAMYWYRQDPGQGLRLIYYSQIVNDFQKGDIAEGYSVSREKKESFPLTVTSAQKNPTAFYLCASSRIPNSGELFFGEGSRLTVL.

Ten or more counts support this clonotype. The chain couples TRBV20-1 to TRBJ2-1; possible D gene TRBD2, 6 bases. Germline V gene lookup returns CDR1 DFQATT and CDR2 SNEGSKA (reference sequence). CDR3 length: 15 residues. Trimming took off 7 bases at V and 2 bases at J, with 18 bases between the two ends. The CDR3 DNA sequence: TGCAGTGGGGGTCAGAGCGGGCTCCCCTACAATGAGCAGTTCTTC. The encoded protein is CSGGQSGLPYNEQFF.